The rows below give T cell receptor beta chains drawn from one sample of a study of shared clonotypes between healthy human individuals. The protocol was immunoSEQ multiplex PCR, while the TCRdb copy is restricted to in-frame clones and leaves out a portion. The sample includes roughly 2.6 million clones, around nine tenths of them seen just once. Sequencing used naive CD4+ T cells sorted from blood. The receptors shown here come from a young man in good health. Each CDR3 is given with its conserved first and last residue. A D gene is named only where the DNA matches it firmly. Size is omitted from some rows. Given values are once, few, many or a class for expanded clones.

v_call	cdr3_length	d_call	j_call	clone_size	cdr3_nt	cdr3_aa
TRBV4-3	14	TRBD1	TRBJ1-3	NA	TGCGCCAGCAGCCAAGAAGGGGGCGGAAACACCATATATTTT	CASSQEGGGNTIYF
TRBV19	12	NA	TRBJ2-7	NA	TGTGCCAGTAGTATAGCCGACTACGAGCAGTACTTC	CASSIADYEQYF
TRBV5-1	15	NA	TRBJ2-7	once	TGCGCCAGCAGCTTGGTTGGACAGCCAGCCTACGAGCAGTACTTC	CASSLVGQPAYEQYF
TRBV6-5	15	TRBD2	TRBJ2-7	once	TGTGCCAGCAGTTACGCGGGGCTAGCGGAATACGAGCAGTACTTC	CASSYAGLAEYEQYF
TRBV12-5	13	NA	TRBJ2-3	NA	TGTGCTAGTGGTTTGGTAGAAGGGGGTACGCAGTATTTT	CASGLVEGGTQYF
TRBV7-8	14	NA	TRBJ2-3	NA	TGTGCCAGCAGCCGGACACGCAGCACAGATACGCAGTATTTT	CASSRTRSTDTQYF
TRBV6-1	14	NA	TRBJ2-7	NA	TGTGCCAGCAGTGAAGGGGGGAAACTCTACGAGCAGTACTTC	CASSEGGKLYEQYF
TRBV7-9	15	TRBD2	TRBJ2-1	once	TGTGCCAGCAGCTTAGGAGCGGGACTGGTCAATGAGCAGTTCTTC	CASSLGAGLVNEQFF
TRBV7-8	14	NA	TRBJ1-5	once	TGTGCCAGCAGCTCGGGACAAGTCAATCAGCCCCAGCATTTT	CASSSGQVNQPQHF
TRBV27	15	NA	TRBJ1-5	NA	TGTGCCAGCAGTCCCCACCTGGTCCCGACCGGACCCCAGCATTTT	CASSPHLVPTGPQHF
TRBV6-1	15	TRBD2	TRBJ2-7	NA	TGTGCCAGCAGTGAATGGGCGGGGGGGACCTACGAGCAGTACTTC	CASSEWAGGTYEQYF
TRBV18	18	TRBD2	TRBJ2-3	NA	TGTGCCAGCTCACTTTCCCCGGGACTAGCGGGGGACACAGATACGCAGTATTTT	CASSLSPGLAGDTDTQYF
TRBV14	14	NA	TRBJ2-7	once	TGTGCCAGCAGCCGGAATTTGCGGGCGGGTGAGCAGTACTTC	CASSRNLRAGEQYF
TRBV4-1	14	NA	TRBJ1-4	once	TGCGCCAGCAGCCAAGATCCAAATAGTGAAAAACTGTTTTTT	CASSQDPNSEKLFF
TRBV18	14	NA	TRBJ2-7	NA	TGTGCCAGCTCACCCGACAGGACCTACTACGAGCAGTACTTC	CASSPDRTYYEQYF
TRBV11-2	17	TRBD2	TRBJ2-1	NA	TGTGCCAGCAGCTTCCTGACTAGCGGATCATCCCCCAATGAGCAGTTCTTC	CASSFLTSGSSPNEQFF
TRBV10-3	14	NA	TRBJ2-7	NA	TGTGCCATCAGTGAGTCGAGATCAGGCTACGAGCAGTACTTC	CAISESRSGYEQYF
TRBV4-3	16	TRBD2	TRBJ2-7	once	TGCGCCAGCAGCCACATCGGGGCGGGACTACCCTACGAGCAGTACTTC	CASSHIGAGLPYEQYF
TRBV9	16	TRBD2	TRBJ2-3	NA	TGTGCCAGCAGCGTCCTAGCGGGGTTCGCAGGAGATACGCAGTATTTT	CASSVLAGFAGDTQYF
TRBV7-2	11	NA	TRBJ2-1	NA	TGTGCCAGCAGCCCCCGTTATGAGCAGTTCTTC	CASSPRYEQFF
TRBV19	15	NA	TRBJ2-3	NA	TGTGCCAGTAGTACAATTTCAGGGAGCACAGATACGCAGTATTTT	CASSTISGSTDTQYF
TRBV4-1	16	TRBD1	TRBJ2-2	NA	TGCGCCAGCAGCCAGACAGGGGCCCGCAACACCGGGGAGCTGTTTTTT	CASSQTGARNTGELFF
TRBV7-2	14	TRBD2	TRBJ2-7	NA	TGTGCCAGCAGCTCCCAGCGGGGAGCCTACGAGCAGTACTTC	CASSSQRGAYEQYF
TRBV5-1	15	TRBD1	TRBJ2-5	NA	TGCGCCAGCAGCGTGGACAGGGCGGTCGGGGAGACCCAGTACTTC	CASSVDRAVGETQYF